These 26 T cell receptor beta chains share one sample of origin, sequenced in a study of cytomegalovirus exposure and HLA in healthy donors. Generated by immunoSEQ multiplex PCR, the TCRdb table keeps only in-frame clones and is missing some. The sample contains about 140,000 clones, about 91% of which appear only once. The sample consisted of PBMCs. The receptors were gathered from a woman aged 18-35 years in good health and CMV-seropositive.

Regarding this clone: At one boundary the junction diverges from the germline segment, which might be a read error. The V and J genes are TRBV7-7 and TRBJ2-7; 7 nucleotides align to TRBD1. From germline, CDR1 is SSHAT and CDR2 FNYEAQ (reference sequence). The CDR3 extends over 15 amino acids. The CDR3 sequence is CASSLGRGQVYEQYF. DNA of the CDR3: TGTGCTAGCAGCTTAGGAAGGGGGCAGGTCTACGAGCAGTACTTC.

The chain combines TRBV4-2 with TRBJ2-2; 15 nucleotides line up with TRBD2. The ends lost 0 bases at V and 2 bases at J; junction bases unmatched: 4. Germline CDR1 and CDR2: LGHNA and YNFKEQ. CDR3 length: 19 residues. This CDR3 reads CASSQDRTSGRANTGELFF. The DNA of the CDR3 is TGTGCCAGCAGCCAAGATAGGACTAGCGGGAGGGCTAACACCGGGGAGCTGTTTTTT.

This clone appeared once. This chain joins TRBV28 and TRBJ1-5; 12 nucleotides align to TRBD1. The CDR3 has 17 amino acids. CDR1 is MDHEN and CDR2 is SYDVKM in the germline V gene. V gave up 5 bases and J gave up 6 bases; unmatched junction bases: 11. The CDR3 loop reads CASSPPWDRGRGQPQHF. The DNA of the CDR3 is TGTGCCAGCAGTCCTCCGTGGGACAGGGGGCGCGGTCAGCCCCAGCATTTT.

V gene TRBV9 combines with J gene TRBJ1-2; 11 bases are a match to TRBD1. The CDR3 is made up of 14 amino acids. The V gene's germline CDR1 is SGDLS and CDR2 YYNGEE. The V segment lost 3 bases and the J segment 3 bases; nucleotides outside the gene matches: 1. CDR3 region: CASSAGQGDYGYTF. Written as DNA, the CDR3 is TGTGCCAGCAGCGCGGGACAGGGGGACTATGGCTACACCTTC.

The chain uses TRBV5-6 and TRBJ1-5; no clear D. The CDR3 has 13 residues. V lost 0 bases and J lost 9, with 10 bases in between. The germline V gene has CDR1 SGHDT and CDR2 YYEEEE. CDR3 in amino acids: CASSLGEPGPQHF. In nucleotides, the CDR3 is TGTGCCAGCAGCTTGGGAGAACCTGGGCCCCAGCATTTT.

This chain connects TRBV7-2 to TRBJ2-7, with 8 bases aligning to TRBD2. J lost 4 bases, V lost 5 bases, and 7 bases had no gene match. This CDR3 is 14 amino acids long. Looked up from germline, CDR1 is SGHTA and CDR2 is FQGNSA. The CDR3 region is CASSLNSGAYEQYF. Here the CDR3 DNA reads TGTGCCAGCAGCCTAAATAGCGGGGCGTACGAGCAGTACTTC.

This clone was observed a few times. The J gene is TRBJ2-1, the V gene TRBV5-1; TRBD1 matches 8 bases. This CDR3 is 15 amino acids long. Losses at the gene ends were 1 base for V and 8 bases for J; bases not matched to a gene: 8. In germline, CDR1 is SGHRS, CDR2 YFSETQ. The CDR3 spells CASSLFPPGGYEQFF. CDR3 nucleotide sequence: TGCGCCAGCAGCTTGTTTCCGCCAGGGGGCTATGAGCAGTTCTTC. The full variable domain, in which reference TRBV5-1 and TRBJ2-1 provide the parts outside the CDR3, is KAGVTQTPRYLIKTRGQQVTLSCSPISGHRSVSWYQQTPGQGLQFLFEYFSETQRNKGNFPGRFSGRQFSNSRSEMNVSTLELGDSALYLCASSLFPPGGYEQFFGPGTRLTVL.

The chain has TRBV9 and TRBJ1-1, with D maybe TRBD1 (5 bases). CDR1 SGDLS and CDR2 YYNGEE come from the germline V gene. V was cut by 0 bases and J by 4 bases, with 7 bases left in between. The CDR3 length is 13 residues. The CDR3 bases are TGTGCCAGCAGCGTAGGAGACAGCACTGAAGCTTTCTTT. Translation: CASSVGDSTEAFF.

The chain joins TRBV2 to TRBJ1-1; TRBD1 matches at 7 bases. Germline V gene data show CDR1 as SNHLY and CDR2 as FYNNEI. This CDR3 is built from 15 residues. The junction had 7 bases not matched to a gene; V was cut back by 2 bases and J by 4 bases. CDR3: CASSERGGGRTEAFF. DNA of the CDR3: TGTGCCAGCAGTGAACGAGGAGGGGGCCGCACTGAAGCTTTCTTT.

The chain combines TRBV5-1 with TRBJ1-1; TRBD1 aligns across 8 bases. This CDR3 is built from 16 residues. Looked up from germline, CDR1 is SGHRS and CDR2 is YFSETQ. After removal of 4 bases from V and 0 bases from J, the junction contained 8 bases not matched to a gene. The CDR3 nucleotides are TGCGCCAGCAGCAATATGAGACAGGGGATGAACACTGAAGCTTTCTTT. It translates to CASSNMRQGMNTEAFF.

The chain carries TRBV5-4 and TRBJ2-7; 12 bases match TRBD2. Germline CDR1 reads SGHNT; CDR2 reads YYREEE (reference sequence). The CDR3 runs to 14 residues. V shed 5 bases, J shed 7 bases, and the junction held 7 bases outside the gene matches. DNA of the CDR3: TGTGCCAGCAGTACGACTAGCGGGAGTGGGGAGCAGTACTTC. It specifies CASSTTSGSGEQYF.

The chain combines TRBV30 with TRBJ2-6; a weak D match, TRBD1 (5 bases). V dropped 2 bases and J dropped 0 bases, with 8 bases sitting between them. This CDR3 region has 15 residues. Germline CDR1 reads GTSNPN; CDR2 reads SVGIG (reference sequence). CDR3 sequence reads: CAWSRGYSGANVLTF. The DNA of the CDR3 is TGTGCCTGGAGTAGGGGTTACTCTGGGGCCAACGTCCTGACTTTC.

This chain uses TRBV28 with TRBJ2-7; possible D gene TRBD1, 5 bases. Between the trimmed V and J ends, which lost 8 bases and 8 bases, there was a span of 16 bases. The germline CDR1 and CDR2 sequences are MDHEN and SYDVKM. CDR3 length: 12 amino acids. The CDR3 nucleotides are TGTGCCAGCGGGGCCGCCCGAGCCAAGCAGTACTTC. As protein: CASGAARAKQYF.

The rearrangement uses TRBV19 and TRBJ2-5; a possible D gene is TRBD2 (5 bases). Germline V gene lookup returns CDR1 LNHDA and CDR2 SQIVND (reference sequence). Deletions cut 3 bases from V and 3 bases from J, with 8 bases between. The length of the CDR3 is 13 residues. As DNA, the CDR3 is TGTGCCAGTAGTATTTCCGGGAAAGAGACCCAGTACTTC. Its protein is CASSISGKETQYF.

CDR3 protein: CASSEALVGVFTEAFF. In DNA form, the CDR3 reads TGTGCCAGCAGTGAAGCGCTTGTAGGGGTCTTCACTGAAGCTTTCTTT. The chain combines TRBV2 with TRBJ1-1, with a weak D call TRBD1 (5 bases). The CDR3 length is 16 residues. The V and J ends lost 0 bases and 4 bases respectively, with 15 bases between them. CDR1 and CDR2 (germline): SNHLY, FYNNEI.

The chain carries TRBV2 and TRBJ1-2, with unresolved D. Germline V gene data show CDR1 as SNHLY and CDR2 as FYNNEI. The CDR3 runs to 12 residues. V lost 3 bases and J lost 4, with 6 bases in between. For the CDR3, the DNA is TGTGCCAGCAGTGAGTTAGCCTATGGCTACACCTTC. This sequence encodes CASSELAYGYTF.

CDR3 sequence: CAISGTGEETQYF. The CDR3, as DNA: TGTGCCATCAGTGGGACAGGGGAGGAGACCCAGTACTTC. This chain connects TRBV10-3 to TRBJ2-5; the match to TRBD1 covers 9 bases. The CDR3 runs to 13 residues. V lost 4 bases, J lost 5 bases, and 2 bases stayed unmatched. Per the germline V gene, CDR1 is ENHRY and CDR2 is SYGVKD.

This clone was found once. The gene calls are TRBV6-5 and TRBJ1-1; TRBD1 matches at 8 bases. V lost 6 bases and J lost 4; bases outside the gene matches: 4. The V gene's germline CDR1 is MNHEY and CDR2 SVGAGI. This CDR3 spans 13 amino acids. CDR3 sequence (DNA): TGTGCCAGCAGAGATACAGGGGGCACTGAAGCTTTCTTT. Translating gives CASRDTGGTEAFF.

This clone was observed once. CDR3 sequence reads: CASSEQQETQYF. As DNA, the CDR3 is TGCGCCAGCAGCGAACAACAAGAGACCCAGTACTTC. The chain joins TRBV5-1 to TRBJ2-5; D is uncertain. This CDR3 has 12 amino acids. CDR1 and CDR2 from the germline V gene are SGHRS and YFSETQ. Deletions cut 4 bases from V and 2 bases from J, with 6 bases between.

The CDR3 loop is CASSYSGTRGYTEAFF. CDR3 coding DNA: TGTGCCAGCAGTTATTCCGGGACTCGCGGGTACACTGAAGCTTTCTTT. The chain employs TRBV6-5 and TRBJ1-1; tentative D call: TRBD1 (5 bases). Trimming pared 3 bases from V and 3 bases from J, leaving 17 bases between. From germline, CDR1 is MNHEY and CDR2 SVGAGI. The CDR3 is made up of 16 amino acids.

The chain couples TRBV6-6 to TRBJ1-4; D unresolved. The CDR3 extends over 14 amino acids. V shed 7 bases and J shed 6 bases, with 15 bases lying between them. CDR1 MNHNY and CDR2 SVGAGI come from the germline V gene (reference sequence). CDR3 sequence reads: CASNSRQTHEKLFF. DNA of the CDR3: TGTGCCAGCAATTCCCGGCAGACTCATGAAAAACTGTTTTTT.

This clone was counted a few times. The CDR3 region is CASSRSIDDEKLFF. The CDR3 DNA follows: TGTGCCAGCAGCCGTAGTATCGATGATGAAAAACTGTTTTTT. The V and J genes are TRBV5-5 and TRBJ1-4; D unclear. This CDR3 is built from 14 residues. Germline assignment: CDR1 SGHKS and CDR2 YYEKEE (reference sequence). Trimming took off 4 bases at V and 6 bases at J, with 13 bases between the two ends.

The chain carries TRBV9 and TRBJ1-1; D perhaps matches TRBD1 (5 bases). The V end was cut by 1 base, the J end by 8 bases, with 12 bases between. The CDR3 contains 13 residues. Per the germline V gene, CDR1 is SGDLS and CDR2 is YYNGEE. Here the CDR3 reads CASSVTLRQEAFF. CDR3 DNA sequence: TGTGCCAGCAGCGTAACCCTTCGACAGGAAGCTTTCTTT.

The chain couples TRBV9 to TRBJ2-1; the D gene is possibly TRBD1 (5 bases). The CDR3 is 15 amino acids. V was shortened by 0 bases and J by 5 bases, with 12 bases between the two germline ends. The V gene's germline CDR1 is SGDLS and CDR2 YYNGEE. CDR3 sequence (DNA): TGTGCCAGCAGCGTAGCACCAGGGTTGAACAATGAGCAGTTCTTC. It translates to CASSVAPGLNNEQFF. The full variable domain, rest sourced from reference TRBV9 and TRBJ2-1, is DSGVTQTPKHLITATGQRVTLRCSPRSGDLSVYWYQQSLDQGLQFLIQYYNGEERAKGNILERFSAQQFPDLHSELNLSSLELGDSALYFCASSVAPGLNNEQFFGPGTRLTVL.

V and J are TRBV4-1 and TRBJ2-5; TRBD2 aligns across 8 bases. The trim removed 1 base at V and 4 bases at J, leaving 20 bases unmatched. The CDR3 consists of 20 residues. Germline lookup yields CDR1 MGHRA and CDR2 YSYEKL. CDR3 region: CASSQGRPGLVSPTGETQYF. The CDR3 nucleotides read TGCGCCAGCAGCCAAGGGAGGCCGGGACTAGTTTCCCCGACGGGAGAGACCCAGTACTTC.

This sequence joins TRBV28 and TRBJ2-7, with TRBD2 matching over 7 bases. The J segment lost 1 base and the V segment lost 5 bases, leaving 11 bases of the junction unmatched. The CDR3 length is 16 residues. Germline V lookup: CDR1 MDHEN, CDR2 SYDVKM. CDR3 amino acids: CASSTPTSVHSYEQYF. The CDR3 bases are TGTGCCAGCAGTACACCTACTAGCGTGCATTCCTACGAGCAGTACTTC.